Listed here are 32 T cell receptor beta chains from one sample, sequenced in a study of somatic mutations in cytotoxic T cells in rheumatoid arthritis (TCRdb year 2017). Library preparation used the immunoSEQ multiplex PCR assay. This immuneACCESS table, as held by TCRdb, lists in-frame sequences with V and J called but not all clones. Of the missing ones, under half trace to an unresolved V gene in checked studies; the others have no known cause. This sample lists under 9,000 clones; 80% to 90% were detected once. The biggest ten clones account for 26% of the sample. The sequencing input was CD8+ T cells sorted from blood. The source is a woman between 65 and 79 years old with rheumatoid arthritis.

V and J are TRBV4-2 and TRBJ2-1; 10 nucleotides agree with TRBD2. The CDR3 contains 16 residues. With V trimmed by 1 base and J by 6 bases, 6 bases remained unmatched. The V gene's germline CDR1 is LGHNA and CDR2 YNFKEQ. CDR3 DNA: TGTGCCAGCAGCCAAGGACCAGCGGGAGGGTCCAATGAGCAGTTCTTC. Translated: CASSQGPAGGSNEQFF.

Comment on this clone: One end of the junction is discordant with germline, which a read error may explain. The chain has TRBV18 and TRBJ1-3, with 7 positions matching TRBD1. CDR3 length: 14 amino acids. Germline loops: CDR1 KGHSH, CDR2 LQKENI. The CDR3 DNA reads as TGTGCCAGCTCTCCACAGGGGCCGTTGAACACCATATATTTT. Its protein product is CASSPQGPLNTIYF.

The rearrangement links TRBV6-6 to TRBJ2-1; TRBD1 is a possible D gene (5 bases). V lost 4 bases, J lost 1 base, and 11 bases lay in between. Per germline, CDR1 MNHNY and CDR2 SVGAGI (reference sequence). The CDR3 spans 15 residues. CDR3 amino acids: CASSSTGPSYNEQFF. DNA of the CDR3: TGTGCCAGCAGTTCTACAGGTCCTTCCTACAATGAGCAGTTCTTC.

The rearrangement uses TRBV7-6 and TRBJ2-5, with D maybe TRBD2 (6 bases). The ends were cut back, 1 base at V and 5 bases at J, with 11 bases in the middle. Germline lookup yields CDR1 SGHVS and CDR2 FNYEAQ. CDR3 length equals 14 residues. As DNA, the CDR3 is TGTGCCAGCAGCTTAGGGGCAGGGAGGGAGACCCAGTACTTC. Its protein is CASSLGAGRETQYF.

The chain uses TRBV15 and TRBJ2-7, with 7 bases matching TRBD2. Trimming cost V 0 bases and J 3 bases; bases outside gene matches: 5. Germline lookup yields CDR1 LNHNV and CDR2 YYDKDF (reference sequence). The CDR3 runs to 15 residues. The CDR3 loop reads CATSRDRGRDYEQYF. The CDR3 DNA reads TGTGCCACCAGCAGAGATAGAGGGAGGGACTACGAGCAGTACTTC.

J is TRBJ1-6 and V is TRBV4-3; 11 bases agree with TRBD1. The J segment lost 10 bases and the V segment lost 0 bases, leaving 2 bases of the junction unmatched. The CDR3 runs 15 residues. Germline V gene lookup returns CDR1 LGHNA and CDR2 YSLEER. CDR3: CASSQDGTGGSPLHF. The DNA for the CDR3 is TGCGCCAGCAGCCAAGATGGGACAGGGGGGTCACCCCTCCACTTT.

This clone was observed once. The CDR3 loop is CASSLLAQETQYF. The CDR3 DNA reads as TGTGCCAGCAGTCTTCTAGCGCAGGAGACCCAGTACTTC. The V call is TRBV2, the J call TRBJ2-5, with D possibly TRBD2 on 6 matching bases. Trimming shortened V by 5 bases and J by 5 bases, and 12 bases separated the two germline ends. In germline, CDR1 is SNHLY, CDR2 FYNNEI. CDR3 size: 13 residues.

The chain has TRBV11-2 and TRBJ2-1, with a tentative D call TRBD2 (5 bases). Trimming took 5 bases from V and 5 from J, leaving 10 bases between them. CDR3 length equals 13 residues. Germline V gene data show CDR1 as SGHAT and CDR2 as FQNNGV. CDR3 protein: CASSVTRNNEQFF. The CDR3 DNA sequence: TGTGCCAGCAGCGTCACTAGGAACAATGAGCAGTTCTTC.

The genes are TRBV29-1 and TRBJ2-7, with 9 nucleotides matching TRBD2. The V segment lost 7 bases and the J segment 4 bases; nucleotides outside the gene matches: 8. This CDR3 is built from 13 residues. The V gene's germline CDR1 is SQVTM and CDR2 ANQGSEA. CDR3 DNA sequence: TGCAGCGCTGTTAGCGGGAGTGGGTACGAGCAGTACTTC. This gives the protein CSAVSGSGYEQYF.

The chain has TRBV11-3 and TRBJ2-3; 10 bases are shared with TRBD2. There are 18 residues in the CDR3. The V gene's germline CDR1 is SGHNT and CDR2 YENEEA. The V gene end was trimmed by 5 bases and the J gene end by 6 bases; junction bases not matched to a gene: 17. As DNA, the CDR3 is TGTGCCAGCAGCCCCTGGGAGGTACTAGCGGGGATCTCGGATACGCAGTATTTT. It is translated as CASSPWEVLAGISDTQYF.

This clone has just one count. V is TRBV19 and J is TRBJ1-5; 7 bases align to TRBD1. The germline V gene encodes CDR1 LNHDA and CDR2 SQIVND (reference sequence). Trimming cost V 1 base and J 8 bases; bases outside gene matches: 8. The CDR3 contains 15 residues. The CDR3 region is CASSIGYRGQEPQHF. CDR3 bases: TGTGCCAGTAGTATAGGGTACAGGGGTCAAGAGCCCCAGCATTTT.

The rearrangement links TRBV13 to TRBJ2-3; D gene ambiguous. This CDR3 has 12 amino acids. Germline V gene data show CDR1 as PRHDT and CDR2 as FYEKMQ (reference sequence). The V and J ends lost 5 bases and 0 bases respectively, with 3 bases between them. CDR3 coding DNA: TGTGCCAGCAGCCCTAGCACAGATACGCAGTATTTT. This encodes CASSPSTDTQYF.

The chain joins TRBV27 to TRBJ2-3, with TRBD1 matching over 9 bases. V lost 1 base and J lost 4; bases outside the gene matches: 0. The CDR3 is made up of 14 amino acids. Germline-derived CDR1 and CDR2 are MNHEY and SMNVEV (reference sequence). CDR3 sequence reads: CASSLWDRADTQYF. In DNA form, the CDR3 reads TGTGCCAGCAGTTTATGGGACAGGGCAGATACGCAGTATTTT.

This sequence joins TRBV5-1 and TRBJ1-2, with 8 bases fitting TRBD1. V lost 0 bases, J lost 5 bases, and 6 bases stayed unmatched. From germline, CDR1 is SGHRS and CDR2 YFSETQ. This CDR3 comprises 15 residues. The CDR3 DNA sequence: TGCGCCAGCAGCTTGGCGGGTACAGGGGGATATGGCTACACCTTC. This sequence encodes CASSLAGTGGYGYTF.

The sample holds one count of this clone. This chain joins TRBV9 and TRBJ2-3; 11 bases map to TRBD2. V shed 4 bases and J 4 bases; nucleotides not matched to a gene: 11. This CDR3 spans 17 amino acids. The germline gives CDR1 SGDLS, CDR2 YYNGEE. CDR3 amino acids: CASSTQRLAGGSDTQYF. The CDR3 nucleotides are TGTGCCAGCAGCACACAGCGCCTAGCGGGAGGTTCAGATACGCAGTATTTT.

CDR3 sequence: CASSLRVSGGSTDTQYF. CDR3 DNA sequence: TGTGCCAGCAGCTTAAGGGTTAGCGGGGGCAGCACAGATACGCAGTATTTT. V and J are TRBV7-6 and TRBJ2-3; 9 nucleotides agree with TRBD2. The junction had 6 bases not matched to a gene; V was cut back by 2 bases and J by 0 bases. The CDR3 totals 17 residues. Per the germline V gene, CDR1 is SGHVS and CDR2 is FNYEAQ.

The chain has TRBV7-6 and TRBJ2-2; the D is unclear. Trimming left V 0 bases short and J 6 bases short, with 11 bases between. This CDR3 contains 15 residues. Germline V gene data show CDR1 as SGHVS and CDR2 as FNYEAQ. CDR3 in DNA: TGTGCCAGCAGCTTAGCGGGCAGTGGGTCCGGGGAGCTGTTTTTT. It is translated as CASSLAGSGSGELFF.

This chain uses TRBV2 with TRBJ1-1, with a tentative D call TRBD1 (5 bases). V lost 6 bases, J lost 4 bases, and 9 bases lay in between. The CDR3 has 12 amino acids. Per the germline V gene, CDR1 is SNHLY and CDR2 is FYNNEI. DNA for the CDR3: TGTGCCAGCAGGGAGGGGACCACTGAAGCTTTCTTT. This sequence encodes CASREGTTEAFF.

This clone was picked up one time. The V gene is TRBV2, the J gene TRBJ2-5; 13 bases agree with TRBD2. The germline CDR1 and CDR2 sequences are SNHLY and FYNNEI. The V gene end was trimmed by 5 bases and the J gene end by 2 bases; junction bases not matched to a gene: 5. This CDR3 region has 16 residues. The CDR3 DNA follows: TGTGCCAGCAGTCCTGGGACTAGCGGGGATCAAGAGACCCAGTACTTC. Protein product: CASSPGTSGDQETQYF. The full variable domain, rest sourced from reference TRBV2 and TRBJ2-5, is EPEVTQTPSHQVTQMGQEVILRCVPISNHLYFYWYRQILGQKVEFLVSFYNNEISEKSEIFDDQFSVERPDGSNFTLKIRSTKLEDSAMYFCASSPGTSGDQETQYFGPGTRLLVL.

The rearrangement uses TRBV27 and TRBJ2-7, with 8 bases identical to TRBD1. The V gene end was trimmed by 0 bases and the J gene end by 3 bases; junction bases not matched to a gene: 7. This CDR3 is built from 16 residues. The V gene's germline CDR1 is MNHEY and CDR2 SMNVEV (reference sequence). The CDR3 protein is CASSLSSGDRNYEQYF. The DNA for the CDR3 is TGTGCCAGCAGTTTATCTTCTGGGGACAGGAACTACGAGCAGTACTTC.

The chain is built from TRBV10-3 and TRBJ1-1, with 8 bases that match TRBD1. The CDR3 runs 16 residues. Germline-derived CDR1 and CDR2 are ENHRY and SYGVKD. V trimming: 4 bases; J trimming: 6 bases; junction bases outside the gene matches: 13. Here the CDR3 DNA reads TGTGCCATCAGTGGGTCCTTAGACAGGGGAGATGCTGAAGCTTTCTTT. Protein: CAISGSLDRGDAEAFF.

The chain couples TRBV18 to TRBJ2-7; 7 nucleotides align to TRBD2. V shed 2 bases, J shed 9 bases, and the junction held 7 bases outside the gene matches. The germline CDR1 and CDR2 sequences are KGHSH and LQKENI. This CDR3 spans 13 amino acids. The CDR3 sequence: CASSPGLEVGQYF. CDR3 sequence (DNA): TGTGCCAGCTCACCAGGACTAGAAGTCGGGCAGTACTTC.

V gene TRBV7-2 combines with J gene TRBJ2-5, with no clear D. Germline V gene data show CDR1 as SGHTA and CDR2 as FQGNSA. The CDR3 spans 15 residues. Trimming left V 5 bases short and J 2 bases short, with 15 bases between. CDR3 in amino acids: CASSPRGGFQETQYF. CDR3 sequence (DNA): TGTGCCAGCAGCCCCAGAGGCGGATTTCAAGAGACCCAGTACTTC.

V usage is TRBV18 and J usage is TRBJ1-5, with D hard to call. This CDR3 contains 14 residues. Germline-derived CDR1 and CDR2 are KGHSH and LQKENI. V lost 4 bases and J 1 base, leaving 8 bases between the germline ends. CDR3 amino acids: CASSHFGSNQPQHF. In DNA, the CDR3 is TGTGCCAGCTCACACTTCGGGAGCAATCAGCCCCAGCATTTT.

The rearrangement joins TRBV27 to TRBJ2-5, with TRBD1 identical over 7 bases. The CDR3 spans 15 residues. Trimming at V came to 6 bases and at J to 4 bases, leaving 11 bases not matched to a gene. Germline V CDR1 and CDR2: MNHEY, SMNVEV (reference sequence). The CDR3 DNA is TGTGCCAGCAGAATGACAGGGCGCAAGGGAGAGACCCAGTACTTC. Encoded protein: CASRMTGRKGETQYF.

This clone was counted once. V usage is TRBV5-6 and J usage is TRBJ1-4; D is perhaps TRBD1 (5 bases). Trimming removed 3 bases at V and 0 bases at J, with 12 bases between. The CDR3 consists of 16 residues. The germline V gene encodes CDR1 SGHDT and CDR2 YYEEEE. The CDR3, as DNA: TGTGCCAGCAGCTCAGGGCCGCCTTCAACTAATGAAAAACTGTTTTTT. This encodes CASSSGPPSTNEKLFF.

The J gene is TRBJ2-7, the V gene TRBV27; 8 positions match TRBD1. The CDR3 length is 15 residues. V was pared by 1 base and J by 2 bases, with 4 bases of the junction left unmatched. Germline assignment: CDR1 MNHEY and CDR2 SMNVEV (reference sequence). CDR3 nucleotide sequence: TGTGCCAGCAGTTTATGGGCAGGGGGCCCCTACGAGCAGTACTTC. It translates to CASSLWAGGPYEQYF.

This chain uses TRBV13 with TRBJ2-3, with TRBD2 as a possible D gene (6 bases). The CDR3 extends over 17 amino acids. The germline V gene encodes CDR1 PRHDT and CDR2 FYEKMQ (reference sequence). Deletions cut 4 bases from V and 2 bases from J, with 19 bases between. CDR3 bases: TGTGCCAGCAGCTCGTCCTTAGGCGGGGCATACACAGATACGCAGTATTTT. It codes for CASSSSLGGAYTDTQYF.

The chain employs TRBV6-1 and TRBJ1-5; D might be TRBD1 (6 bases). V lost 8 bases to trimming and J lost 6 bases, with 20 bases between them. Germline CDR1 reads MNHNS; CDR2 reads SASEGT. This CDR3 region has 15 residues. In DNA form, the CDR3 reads TGTGCCAGCGGACCGAACAGGGAGAGAGGTCAGCCCCAGCATTTT. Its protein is CASGPNRERGQPQHF.

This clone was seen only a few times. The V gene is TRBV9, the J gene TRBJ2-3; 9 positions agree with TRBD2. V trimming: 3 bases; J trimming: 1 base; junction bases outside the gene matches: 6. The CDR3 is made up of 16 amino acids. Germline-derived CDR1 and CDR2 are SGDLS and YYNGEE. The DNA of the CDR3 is TGTGCCAGCAGCGAGGTCGCTAGCGGGGGCACAGATACGCAGTATTTT. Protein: CASSEVASGGTDTQYF. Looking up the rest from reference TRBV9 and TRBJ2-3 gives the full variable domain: DSGVTQTPKHLITATGQRVTLRCSPRSGDLSVYWYQQSLDQGLQFLIQYYNGEERAKGNILERFSAQQFPDLHSELNLSSLELGDSALYFCASSEVASGGTDTQYFGPGTRLTVL.

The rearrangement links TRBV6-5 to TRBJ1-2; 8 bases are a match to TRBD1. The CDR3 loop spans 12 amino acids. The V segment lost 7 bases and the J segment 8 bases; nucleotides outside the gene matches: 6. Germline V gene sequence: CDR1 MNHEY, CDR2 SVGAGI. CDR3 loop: CASTQGALGYTF. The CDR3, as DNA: TGTGCCAGCACGCAGGGGGCTTTGGGCTACACCTTC.

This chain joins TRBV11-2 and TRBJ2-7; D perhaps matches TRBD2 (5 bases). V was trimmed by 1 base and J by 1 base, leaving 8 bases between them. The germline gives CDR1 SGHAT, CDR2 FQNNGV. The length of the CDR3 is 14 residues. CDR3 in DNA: TGTGCCAGCAGCTTAGCAGGAGGTTCCTACGAGCAGTACTTC. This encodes CASSLAGGSYEQYF.